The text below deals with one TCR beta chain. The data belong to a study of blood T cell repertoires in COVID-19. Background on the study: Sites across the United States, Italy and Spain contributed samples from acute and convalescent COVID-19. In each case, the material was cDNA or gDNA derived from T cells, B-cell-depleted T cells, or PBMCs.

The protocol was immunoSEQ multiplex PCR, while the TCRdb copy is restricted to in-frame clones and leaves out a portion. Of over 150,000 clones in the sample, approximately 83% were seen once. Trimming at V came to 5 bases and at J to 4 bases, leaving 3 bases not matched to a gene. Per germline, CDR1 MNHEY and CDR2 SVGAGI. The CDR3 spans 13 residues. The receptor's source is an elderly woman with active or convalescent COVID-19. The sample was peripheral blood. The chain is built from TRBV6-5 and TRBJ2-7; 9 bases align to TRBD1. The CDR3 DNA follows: TGTGCCAGCAGTCGGGACAGGGAATACGAGCAGTACTTC. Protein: CASSRDREYEQYF.